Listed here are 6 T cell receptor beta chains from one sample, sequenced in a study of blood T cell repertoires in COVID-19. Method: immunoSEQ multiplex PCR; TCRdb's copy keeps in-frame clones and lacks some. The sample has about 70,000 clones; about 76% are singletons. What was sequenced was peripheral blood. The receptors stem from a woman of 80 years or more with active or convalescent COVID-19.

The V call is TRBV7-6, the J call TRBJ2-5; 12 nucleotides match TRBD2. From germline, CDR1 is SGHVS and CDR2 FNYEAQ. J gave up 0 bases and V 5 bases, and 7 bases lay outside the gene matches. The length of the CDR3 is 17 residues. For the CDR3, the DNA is TGTGCCAGCAGCCCACGGACTAGCGGGGAGTACCAAGAGACCCAGTACTTC. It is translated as CASSPRTSGEYQETQYF.

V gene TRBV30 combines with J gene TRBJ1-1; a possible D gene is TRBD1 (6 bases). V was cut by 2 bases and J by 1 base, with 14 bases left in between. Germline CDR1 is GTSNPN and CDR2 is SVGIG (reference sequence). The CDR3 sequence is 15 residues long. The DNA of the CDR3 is TGTGCCTGGAGTTCCTGGGGGGGCAAGAACACTGAAGCTTTCTTT. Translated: CAWSSWGGKNTEAFF.

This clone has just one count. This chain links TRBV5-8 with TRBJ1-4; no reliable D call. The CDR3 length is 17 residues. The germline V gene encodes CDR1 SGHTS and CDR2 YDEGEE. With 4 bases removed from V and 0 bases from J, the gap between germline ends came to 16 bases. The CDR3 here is CASSPDRESATNEKLFF. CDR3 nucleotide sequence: TGTGCCAGCAGCCCGGACCGGGAGTCGGCAACTAATGAAAAACTGTTTTTT.

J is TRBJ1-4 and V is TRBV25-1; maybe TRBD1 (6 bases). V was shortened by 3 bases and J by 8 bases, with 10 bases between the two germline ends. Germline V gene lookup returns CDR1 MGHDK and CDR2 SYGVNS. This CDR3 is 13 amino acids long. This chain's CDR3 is CASSELRGEKLFF. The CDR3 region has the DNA TGTGCCAGCAGTGAGCTAAGGGGGGAAAAACTGTTTTTT. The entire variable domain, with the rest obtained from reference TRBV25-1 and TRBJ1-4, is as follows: EADIYQTPRYLVIGTGKKITLECSQTMGHDKMYWYQQDPGMELHLIHYSYGVNSTEKGDLSSESTVSRIRTEHFPLTLESARPSHTSQYLCASSELRGEKLFFGSGTQLSVL.

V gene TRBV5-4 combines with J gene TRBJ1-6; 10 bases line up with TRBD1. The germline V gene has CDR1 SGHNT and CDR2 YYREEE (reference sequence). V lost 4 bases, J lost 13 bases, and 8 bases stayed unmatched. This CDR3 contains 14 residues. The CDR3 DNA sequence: TGTGCCAGCAGCGGGACAGGGGTTGGGGCGCCCCTCCACTTT. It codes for CASSGTGVGAPLHF.

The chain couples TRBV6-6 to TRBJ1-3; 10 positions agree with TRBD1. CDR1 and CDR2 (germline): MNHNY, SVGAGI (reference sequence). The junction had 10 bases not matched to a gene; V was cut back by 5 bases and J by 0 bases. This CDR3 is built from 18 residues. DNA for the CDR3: TGTGCCAGCAGTCCAATCCCCGGGACAGGGGACTCTGGAAACACCATATATTTT. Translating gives CASSPIPGTGDSGNTIYF.